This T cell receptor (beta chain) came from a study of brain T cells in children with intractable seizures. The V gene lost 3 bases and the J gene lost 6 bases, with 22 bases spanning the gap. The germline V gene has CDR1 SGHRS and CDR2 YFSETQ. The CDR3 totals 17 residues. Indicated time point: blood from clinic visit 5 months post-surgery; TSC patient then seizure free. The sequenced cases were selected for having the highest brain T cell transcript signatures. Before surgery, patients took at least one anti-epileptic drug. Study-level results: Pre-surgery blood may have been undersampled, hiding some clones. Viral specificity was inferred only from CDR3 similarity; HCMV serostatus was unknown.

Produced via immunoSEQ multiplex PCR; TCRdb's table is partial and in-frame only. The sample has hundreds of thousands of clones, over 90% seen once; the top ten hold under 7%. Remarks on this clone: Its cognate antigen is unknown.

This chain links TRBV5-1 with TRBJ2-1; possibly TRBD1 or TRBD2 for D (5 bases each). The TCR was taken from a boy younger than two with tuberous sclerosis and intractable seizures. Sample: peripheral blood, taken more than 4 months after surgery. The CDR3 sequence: CASSSEEFGTSINEQFF. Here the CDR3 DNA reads TGCGCCAGCAGCTCGGAAGAATTCGGGACGTCGATCAATGAGCAGTTCTTC. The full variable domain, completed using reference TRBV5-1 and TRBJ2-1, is KAGVTQTPRYLIKTRGQQVTLSCSPISGHRSVSWYQQTPGQGLQFLFEYFSETQRNKGNFPGRFSGRQFSNSRSEMNVSTLELGDSALYLCASSSEEFGTSINEQFFGPGTRLTVL.